Below are 15 T cell receptor beta chains sequenced from a single sample in a study of technical replicates of blood from a handful of donors. Here immunoSEQ multiplex PCR was the method, and the copy in TCRdb shows in-frame clones only, minus some. In the table there are about 56,000 clones, just over 90% of which are singletons. The sample taken for sequencing was PBMCs. The receptors come from a human donor in good health. Some clones in this sample may be carry-over from other donors' samples.

The CDR3 here is CASSEEFGASNYGYTF. The CDR3, as DNA: TGTGCCAGCAGTGAAGAGTTTGGGGCGTCTAACTATGGCTACACCTTC. This chain connects TRBV2 to TRBJ1-2; perhaps TRBD1 as D (5 bases). This CDR3 contains 16 residues. Trimming stripped 1 base from V and 0 bases from J, with 12 bases between. The germline gives CDR1 SNHLY, CDR2 FYNNEI.

This chain connects TRBV30 to TRBJ1-2; D is undetermined. The length of the CDR3 is 12 residues. Trimming cost V 5 bases and J 4 bases, with 11 bases left between them. CDR1 GTSNPN and CDR2 SVGIG come from the germline V gene (reference sequence). The CDR3 loop is CAWDAASYGYTF. The CDR3 region has the DNA TGTGCCTGGGACGCGGCGAGCTATGGCTACACCTTC.

The chain recombines TRBV25-1 with TRBJ1-4, with TRBD1 matching 7 bases. The germline V gene encodes CDR1 MGHDK and CDR2 SYGVNS. The CDR3 is made up of 13 amino acids. With V trimmed by 9 bases and J by 8 bases, 9 bases remained unmatched. CDR3 in DNA: TGTGCCAGTTCCAGACAGGGCGGCGAAAAACTGTTTTTT. Protein product: CASSRQGGEKLFF. The full variable domain, in which reference TRBV25-1 and TRBJ1-4 provide the parts outside the CDR3, is EADIYQTPRYLVIGTGKKITLECSQTMGHDKMYWYQQDPGMELHLIHYSYGVNSTEKGDLSSESTVSRIRTEHFPLTLESARPSHTSQYLCASSRQGGEKLFFGSGTQLSVL.

The CDR3 DNA is TGTGCCAGCAGCTGGACAGGGGGCTACGAGCAGTACTTC. Protein sequence: CASSWTGGYEQYF. This chain joins TRBV7-3 and TRBJ2-5; 10 nucleotides agree with TRBD1. The end of the DNA fits TRBJ2-7 better, so the J call may be wrong. This CDR3 is built from 13 residues. Germline values: CDR1 SGHTA, CDR2 FQGTGA.

This chain connects TRBV5-4 to TRBJ2-3; 11 nucleotides line up with TRBD2. The trim removed 5 bases at V and 7 bases at J, leaving 6 bases unmatched. The CDR3 length is 14 residues. Germline V lookup: CDR1 SGHNT, CDR2 YYREEE (reference sequence). The CDR3 loop is CASSSGGAWNTQYF. Here the CDR3 DNA reads TGTGCCAGCAGTAGCGGGGGGGCCTGGAATACGCAGTATTTT.

The chain couples TRBV11-3 to TRBJ2-4; D remains ambiguous. CDR1 and CDR2 (germline): SGHNT, YENEEA. V lost 5 bases and J 0 bases, leaving 8 bases between the germline ends. CDR3 length: 14 amino acids. This CDR3 is CASSGQLAKNIQYF. CDR3 nucleotides: TGTGCCAGCAGCGGGCAACTAGCCAAAAACATTCAGTACTTC.

This clone was counted only a few times. The rearrangement joins TRBV6-1 to TRBJ2-2; 11 nucleotides match TRBD2. V shed 2 bases and J 5 bases; nucleotides not matched to a gene: 22. This CDR3 is built from 22 residues. CDR1 is MNHNS, CDR2 SASEGT, per germline. CDR3: CASSERTRGMVAGGFGTGELFF. The DNA of the CDR3 is TGTGCCAGCAGTGAACGGACGAGGGGGATGGTAGCGGGGGGGTTTGGGACCGGGGAGCTGTTTTTT.

The V and J genes are TRBV7-9 and TRBJ2-1, with TRBD1 identical over 7 bases. This CDR3 spans 15 amino acids. Germline values: CDR1 SEHNR, CDR2 FQNEAQ (reference sequence). The V and J ends lost 5 bases and 4 bases, in that order; junction bases with no gene match: 8. CDR3 coding DNA: TGTGCCAGCAGCACCTCACCGGGACAGTACAATGAGCAGTTCTTC. The encoded protein is CASSTSPGQYNEQFF.

The rearrangement joins TRBV30 to TRBJ2-1; D remains ambiguous. Germline CDR1 reads GTSNPN; CDR2 reads SVGIG (reference sequence). Trimming shortened V by 0 bases and J by 4 bases, and 10 bases separated the two germline ends. The CDR3 runs to 14 residues. For the CDR3, the DNA is TGTGCCTGGAGTGTATCCCTTTTATACAATGAGCAGTTCTTC. Amino acids: CAWSVSLLYNEQFF.

V gene TRBV25-1 combines with J gene TRBJ2-3, with TRBD1 matching 11 bases. The CDR3 consists of 17 residues. CDR1 and CDR2 from the germline V gene are MGHDK and SYGVNS. The ends lost 8 bases at V and 4 bases at J; junction bases unmatched: 14. This CDR3 reads CASEPDLGTGGPDTQYF. CDR3 nucleotides: TGTGCCAGCGAACCAGATTTAGGGACAGGGGGGCCAGATACGCAGTATTTT. The full variable domain, in which reference TRBV25-1 and TRBJ2-3 provide the parts outside the CDR3, is EADIYQTPRYLVIGTGKKITLECSQTMGHDKMYWYQQDPGMELHLIHYSYGVNSTEKGDLSSESTVSRIRTEHFPLTLESARPSHTSQYLCASEPDLGTGGPDTQYFGPGTRLTVL.

This clone was detected once. The chain couples TRBV7-2 to TRBJ2-5, with 8 bases identical to TRBD1. The ends lost 5 bases at V and 2 bases at J; junction bases unmatched: 4. This CDR3 is 14 amino acids long. Germline CDR1 reads SGHTA; CDR2 reads FQGNSA. The CDR3 here is CASSRDRGQETQYF. DNA for the CDR3: TGTGCCAGCAGCCGCGACAGGGGACAAGAGACCCAGTACTTC.

The chain links TRBV6-4 to TRBJ2-3; TRBD2 matches 10 bases. The germline V gene has CDR1 MRHNA and CDR2 SNTAGT. The V and J ends lost 6 bases and 1 base, in that order; junction bases with no gene match: 4. This CDR3 region has 15 residues. The CDR3: CASSPGTSGTDTQYF. CDR3 DNA sequence: TGTGCCAGCAGCCCCGGGACTAGCGGCACAGATACGCAGTATTTT.

The chain employs TRBV19 and TRBJ1-5; D possibly corresponds to TRBD1 (6 bases). The CDR3 has 16 amino acids. Germline V CDR1 and CDR2: LNHDA, SQIVND (reference sequence). The germline V and J ends were trimmed by 0 bases and 3 bases, with 12 bases remaining between them. The CDR3 is CASSIDTGRLNQPQHF. The CDR3 DNA is TGTGCCAGTAGTATAGACACAGGGCGACTCAATCAGCCCCAGCATTTT.

This rearrangement joins TRBV5-3 to TRBJ2-3; the D gene is possibly TRBD1 (6 bases). TRBV5-3 is assigned to the ORF class and has an uncertain function. The CDR3 covers 16 residues. The germline V and J ends were trimmed by 3 bases and 1 base, with 15 bases remaining between them. The CDR3 DNA is TGTGCCAGAAGCTGGAACCAGGGACAACGCACAGATACGCAGTATTTT. The encoded protein is CARSWNQGQRTDTQYF.

In its sample, this clone was seen a few times. The chain recombines TRBV7-8 with TRBJ1-2, with a weak D call TRBD1 (6 bases). Germline values: CDR1 SGHVS, CDR2 FQNEAQ. The CDR3 is 15 residues long. V was pared by 4 bases and J by 0 bases, with 12 bases between. This CDR3 is CASSSSDRTNYGYTF. DNA for the CDR3: TGTGCCAGCAGCTCGTCGGACAGAACTAACTATGGCTACACCTTC.